These 14 T cell receptor beta chains were sequenced from one sample in a study of blood T cells in healthy people across ages. Primed by a sample-barcoded 5' primer and a J-beta primer mix, a second PCR proceeded for about 7 to 12 cycles. TCRdb fed the 5' RACE reads into MiXCR, producing one record per CDR3 protein. The table records 800,000 or so distinct CDR3 sequences, 35% to 60% of them present only once. Sequencing was done on a sample of blood. The receptor source for this set is a man older than 75 in good health.

The chain uses TRBV7-2 and TRBJ2-3; 9 nucleotides agree with TRBD2. The V gene's germline CDR1 is SGHTA and CDR2 FQGNSA. V lost 1 base, J lost 1 base, and 6 bases stayed unmatched. The CDR3 sequence is 17 residues long. The CDR3 is CASSLVLAGLGTDTQYF. The CDR3 nucleotides are TGTGCCAGCAGCTTAGTTCTAGCGGGACTGGGCACAGATACGCAGTATTTT.

This clonotype was counted only a few times. The V and J genes are TRBV12-3 or TRBV12-4 and TRBJ2-7; 7 nucleotides match TRBD1. The CDR3 covers 13 residues. J lost 3 bases, V lost 7 bases, and 6 bases had no gene match. DNA of the CDR3: TGTGCCAGCACCCTGGGACAGATCTACGAGCAGTACTTC. Translation gives CASTLGQIYEQYF.

The chain is built from TRBV7-2 and TRBJ1-2, with unresolved D. The V and J ends lost 4 bases and 4 bases respectively, with 13 bases between them. The CDR3 contains 14 residues. Germline CDR1 and CDR2: SGHTA and FQGNSA. CDR3 amino acids: CASSSNGQAYGYTF. As DNA, the CDR3 is TGTGCCAGCAGCTCAAATGGGCAGGCCTATGGCTACACCTTC. Drawing the rest from reference TRBV7-2 and TRBJ1-2, the complete variable domain is GAGVSQSPSNKVTEKGKDVELRCDPISGHTALYWYRQSLGQGLEFLIYFQGNSAPDKSGLPSDRFSAERTGGSVSTLTIQRTQQEDSAVYLCASSSNGQAYGYTFGSGTRLTVV.

This clonotype turned up a few times. The CDR3 reads CSARVQGGHQPQHF. The DNA for the CDR3 is TGCAGTGCTAGGGTCCAGGGAGGGCATCAGCCCCAGCATTTT. The rearrangement uses TRBV20-1 and TRBJ1-5; D possibly corresponds to TRBD1 (5 bases). This CDR3 comprises 14 residues. V was clipped by 3 bases and J by 5 bases, with 14 bases between them. Germline V gene sequence: CDR1 DFQATT, CDR2 SNEGSKA (reference sequence).

This clonotype has just one count. The chain carries TRBV12-3 or TRBV12-4 and TRBJ2-3; TRBD2 matches 8 bases. With 0 bases clipped from V and 3 bases from J, the junction kept 8 bases outside the gene matches. This CDR3 contains 17 residues. The CDR3 DNA follows: TGTGCCAGCAGTTTAGCGTTGGGTAGCGGGGAGACAGATACGCAGTATTTT. This translates into CASSLALGSGETDTQYF.

V and J are TRBV11-2 and TRBJ2-3, with no clear D. The CDR3 totals 12 residues. V lost 0 bases and J 8 bases, leaving 6 bases between the germline ends. Germline-derived CDR1 and CDR2 are SGHAT and FQNNGV. The CDR3, as DNA: TGTGCCAGCAGCTTAGACGCCACTACGCAGTATTTT. Translated, it gives CASSLDATTQYF. Full variable domain (remainder filled in from reference TRBV11-2 and TRBJ2-3): EAGVAQSPRYKIIEKRQSVAFWCNPISGHATLYWYQQILGQGPKLLIQFQNNGVVDDSQLPKDRFSAERLKGVDSTLKIQPAKLEDSAVYLCASSLDATTQYFGPGTRLTVL.

The chain joins TRBV11-1 to TRBJ2-5, with TRBD1 identical over 9 bases. The CDR3 covers 17 residues. CDR1 SGHAT and CDR2 FQDESV come from the germline V gene (reference sequence). Trimming took 1 base from V and 3 from J; bases not matched to a gene: 9. CDR3: CASSLGTAGQGKETQYF. The CDR3 nucleotides are TGTGCCAGCAGCTTAGGGACCGCAGGACAGGGGAAAGAGACCCAGTACTTC.

This clonotype was observed once. This rearrangement joins TRBV7-9 to TRBJ1-2; D gene uncertain. The CDR3 consists of 13 residues. The V and J ends lost 1 base and 6 bases respectively, with 9 bases between them. Germline assignment: CDR1 SEHNR and CDR2 FQNEAQ (reference sequence). CDR3 sequence (DNA): TGTGCCAGCAGCTTAGGGTTGAACGATGGCTACACCTTC. This encodes CASSLGLNDGYTF.

The V gene is TRBV5-1, the J gene TRBJ2-1; possible D gene TRBD2, 6 bases. The germline V gene encodes CDR1 SGHRS and CDR2 YFSETQ. V was shortened by 3 bases and J by 0 bases, with 13 bases between the two germline ends. The CDR3 has 16 amino acids. CDR3 sequence (DNA): TGCGCCAGCAGCTCTACCGACGGGAGCTCCTACAATGAGCAGTTCTTC. It specifies CASSSTDGSSYNEQFF.

The rearrangement joins TRBV10-3 to TRBJ2-3; TRBD2 matches at 7 bases. The CDR3 has 13 amino acids. The V and J ends lost 3 bases and 8 bases, in that order; junction bases with no gene match: 5. Germline values: CDR1 ENHRY, CDR2 SYGVKD. CDR3 region: CAISEAGRGTQYF. The CDR3 coding sequence is TGTGCCATCAGTGAAGCTGGGAGGGGTACGCAGTATTTT.

The table lists this clonotype with a count of one. This may come from a read error, since a much larger clone is one base off. V is TRBV9 and J is TRBJ2-7; 8 nucleotides agree with TRBD1. The CDR3 is 15 amino acids. Germline lookup yields CDR1 SGDLS and CDR2 YYNGEE. CDR3 in amino acids: CTSSPQTGTGSEQYF. CDR3 coding DNA: TGTACCAGCAGCCCGCAAACCGGGACAGGCTCCGAGCAGTACTTC.

J is TRBJ2-1 and V is TRBV27; 10 nucleotides align to TRBD1. Germline trimming cut 3 bases from V and 9 bases from J; bases unmatched to any gene: 2. The germline gives CDR1 MNHEY, CDR2 SMNVEV (reference sequence). The CDR3 length is 13 residues. CDR3 nucleotides: TGTGCCAGCAGTTTGACAGGGGGCTTTGAGCAGTTCTTC. It is translated as CASSLTGGFEQFF.

The genes are TRBV29-1 and TRBJ2-7; D is undetermined. Trimming shortened V by 2 bases and J by 0 bases, and 11 bases separated the two germline ends. The V gene's germline CDR1 is SQVTM and CDR2 ANQGSEA. The CDR3 is 14 residues long. This CDR3 is CSVEKGLSSYEQYF. The CDR3 DNA is TGCAGCGTTGAAAAGGGCCTGAGCTCCTACGAGCAGTACTTC.

This clonotype was seen many times. It may be a read error: a sequence one base away is much more abundant. The chain carries TRBV29-1 and TRBJ2-5; 9 bases fit TRBD1. V was clipped by 6 bases and J by 11 bases; unmatched bases: 13. Germline V gives CDR1 SQVTM, CDR2 ANQGSEA. The CDR3 covers 13 residues. As DNA, the CDR3 is TGCAGCGTCCGGGACAGGGTCGTTAGGGAGCAGTACTTC. Amino acids: CSVRDRVVREQYF.